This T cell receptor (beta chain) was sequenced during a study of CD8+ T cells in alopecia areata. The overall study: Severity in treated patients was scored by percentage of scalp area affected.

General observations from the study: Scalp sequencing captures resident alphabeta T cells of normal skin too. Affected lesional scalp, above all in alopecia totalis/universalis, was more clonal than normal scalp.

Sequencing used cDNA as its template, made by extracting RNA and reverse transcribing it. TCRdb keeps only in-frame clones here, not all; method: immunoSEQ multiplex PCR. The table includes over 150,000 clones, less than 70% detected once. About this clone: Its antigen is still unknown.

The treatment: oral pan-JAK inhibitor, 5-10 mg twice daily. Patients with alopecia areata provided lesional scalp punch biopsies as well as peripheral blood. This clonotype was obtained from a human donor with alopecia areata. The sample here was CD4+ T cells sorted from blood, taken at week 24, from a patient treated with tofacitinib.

CDR3 coding DNA: TGCAGTGCTGCGGTGGGAAACATTCAGTACTTC. Translation gives CSAAVGNIQYF. This chain uses TRBV20-1 with TRBJ2-4; no firm D call. The CDR3 runs 11 residues. V was trimmed by 5 bases and J by 6 bases, leaving 8 bases between them. Germline loops: CDR1 DFQATT, CDR2 SNEGSKA (reference sequence).